The 12 T cell receptor beta chains listed next were all sequenced from one sample in a study of memory CD4+ T cells and cytomegalovirus serostatus. The sort gate was single viable CD3+CD4+CD8-CD45RO+ cells for memory CD4+ T cells. Repertoires were generated with immunoSEQ multiplex PCR, while TCRdb's copy carries only in-frame clones and drops some. The sample contains 58,000 or so clones, about 70% of which appear only once. Sequencing was performed on memory CD4+ T cells from blood. The receptors derive from an adult in good health and CMV-seropositive.

This chain joins TRBV7-9 and TRBJ1-1; weak D call: TRBD1 (5 bases). The CDR3 has 13 amino acids. V was shortened by 0 bases and J by 7 bases, with 9 bases between the two germline ends. In germline, CDR1 is SEHNR, CDR2 FQNEAQ (reference sequence). This CDR3 reads CASSLAGQGEAFF. The CDR3 region has the DNA TGTGCCAGCAGCTTAGCGGGGCAGGGTGAAGCTTTCTTT.

This clone showed up just once. The CDR3 DNA sequence: TGTGCCAGCAGGCGACAGGGGGCGTCCGGGGAGCTGTTTTTT. The encoded protein is CASRRQGASGELFF. The chain uses TRBV5-6 and TRBJ2-2; 10 nucleotides match TRBD1. This CDR3 has 14 amino acids. Germline assignment: CDR1 SGHDT and CDR2 YYEEEE. J gave up 6 bases and V 5 bases, and 4 bases lay outside the gene matches.

The chain has TRBV6-1 and TRBJ2-2, with 10 bases aligning to TRBD2. Trimming at V came to 8 bases and at J to 1 base, leaving 10 bases not matched to a gene. Germline V gives CDR1 MNHNS, CDR2 SASEGT. The CDR3 sequence is 17 residues long. The CDR3 sequence: CASGVPGLAMNTGELFF. The CDR3, as DNA: TGTGCCAGCGGTGTCCCGGGACTAGCGATGAACACCGGGGAGCTGTTTTTT.

The chain recombines TRBV5-1 with TRBJ2-3; unclear D gene. Germline CDR1 is SGHRS and CDR2 is YFSETQ. CDR3 length: 14 residues. Here the CDR3 DNA reads TGCGCTTCCAGCCTCTCGGACAGCACAGATACGCAGTATTTT. Its translation: CASSLSDSTDTQYF.

This clone was seen a few times. The CDR3 region is CASSLAAEAGELFF. CDR3 nucleotides: TGTGCCAGCAGCTTAGCGGCGGAGGCGGGGGAGCTGTTTTTT. The chain links TRBV7-9 to TRBJ2-2; D is perhaps TRBD2 (5 bases). Between the trimmed V and J ends, which lost 0 bases and 8 bases, there was a span of 10 bases. Germline lookup yields CDR1 SEHNR and CDR2 FQNEAQ (reference sequence). The CDR3 has 14 residues.

The chain employs TRBV19 and TRBJ2-1; D is unclear. In germline, CDR1 is LNHDA, CDR2 SQIVND (reference sequence). V was clipped by 10 bases and J by 9 bases, with 16 bases between them. The CDR3 runs to 12 residues. CDR3 region: CATAAGPREQFF. CDR3 DNA: TGTGCCACCGCGGCAGGTCCACGTGAGCAGTTCTTC.

J is TRBJ2-3 and V is TRBV5-8, with 7 bases that match TRBD1. This CDR3 has 15 residues. In germline, CDR1 is SGHTS, CDR2 YDEGEE. V was clipped by 7 bases and J by 5 bases; unmatched bases: 13. The DNA of the CDR3 is TGTGCCAGCGGACCGATGAGGGGGCTTGGAGATACGCAGTATTTT. Its protein is CASGPMRGLGDTQYF. The whole variable domain, filled in from reference TRBV5-8 and TRBJ2-3, reads EAGVTQSPTHLIKTRGQQATLRCSPISGHTSVYWYQQALGLGLQFLLWYDEGEERNRGNFPPRFSGRQFPNYSSELNVNALELEDSALYLCASGPMRGLGDTQYFGPGTRLTVL.

V and J are TRBV28 and TRBJ2-7; maybe TRBD2 (6 bases). From germline, CDR1 is MDHEN and CDR2 SYDVKM. The CDR3 length is 13 residues. The V end lost 10 bases, the J end lost 0 bases, and 13 bases lay between the germline ends. The CDR3 DNA follows: TGTGCCACGGTAGCGGTTAACTCCTACGAGCAGTACTTC. Encoded protein: CATVAVNSYEQYF.

The chain carries TRBV7-2 and TRBJ2-7; the D is unclear. The CDR3 is 13 residues long. Germline CDR1 is SGHTA and CDR2 is FQGNSA. Trimming took 3 bases from V and 5 from J, leaving 11 bases between them. The CDR3, as DNA: TGTGCCAGCAGCTTGGATTATAGAGACGAGCAGTACTTC. It translates to CASSLDYRDEQYF.

This chain uses TRBV28 with TRBJ2-5, with 9 positions matching TRBD2. Germline V lookup: CDR1 MDHEN, CDR2 SYDVKM. V lost 2 bases, J lost 5 bases, and 6 bases stayed unmatched. This CDR3 is 15 amino acids long. In DNA, the CDR3 is TGTGCCAGCAGTTTAGTATCGAGCGGGAGGGAGACCCAGTACTTC. The encoded protein is CASSLVSSGRETQYF.

V usage is TRBV6-5 and J usage is TRBJ1-5; D uncertain. Germline V gene data show CDR1 as MNHEY and CDR2 as SVGAGI. V lost 6 bases and J 7 bases, leaving 13 bases between the germline ends. The CDR3 extends over 13 amino acids. The CDR3: CASSRHRWQPQHF. CDR3 sequence (DNA): TGTGCCAGCAGCCGACATCGTTGGCAGCCCCAGCATTTT.

The chain is built from TRBV28 and TRBJ1-1; the D gene is possibly TRBD1 (6 bases). V was pared by 6 bases and J by 5 bases, with 16 bases between. This CDR3 is built from 14 residues. Germline V gene sequence: CDR1 MDHEN, CDR2 SYDVKM. The CDR3 DNA is TGTGCCAGCAGATGGCAGGGGATTTGGACTGAAGCTTTCTTT. This codes for CASRWQGIWTEAFF.